This TCR beta chain was observed in a study of CD8+ T cells in alopecia areata. Points from the study as a whole: A great number of expanded lesional clones endured in scalp and blood during tofacitinib. Researchers report lesional scalp, most notably alopecia totalis/universalis, outstripped normal scalp in clonality.

This clone was counted between two and nine times. Its target is unknown. In each case, RNA was isolated and then reverse transcribed into cDNA as the sequencing template. Libraries were prepared by immunoSEQ multiplex PCR; TCRdb keeps only in-frame clonotypes and omits some of them. The sample holds under 200,000 clones, roughly 65% seen once. The V end was cut by 4 bases, the J end by 10 bases, with 14 bases between. The length of the CDR3 is 12 residues. CDR1 MGHDK and CDR2 SYGVNS come from the germline V gene. Treatment here: oral pan-JAK inhibitor, 5-10 mg twice daily. As part of sample collection, lesional scalp punch biopsies and peripheral blood were taken from alopecia areata patients.

The TCR was taken from a human donor with alopecia areata. Sequencing was performed on CD4+ T cells sorted from blood, taken at week 4, from a patient treated with tofacitinib. This chain connects TRBV25-1 to TRBJ2-7; possibly TRBD2 for D (6 bases). The DNA of the CDR3 is TGTGCCAGCAGTGCGGGACCGCGGGGCCAGTACTTC. Translated, it gives CASSAGPRGQYF.